Each of the 21 T cell receptor beta chains below was sequenced from the same sample in a study of blood T cell repertoires in COVID-19. Sequenced by immunoSEQ multiplex PCR; TCRdb stores in-frame clones only, minus some. This table holds under 300,000 clones, around 87% found once. Material: PBMCs or T cells enriched from blood (not recorded which). Receptor source: a woman between 50 and 59 years old who had recovered from COVID-19.

This clone was seen once. The chain links TRBV2 to TRBJ2-3, with 16 bases matching TRBD2. Germline CDR1 SNHLY, CDR2 FYNNEI. The CDR3 totals 17 residues. V was pared by 4 bases and J by 3 bases, with 4 bases of the junction left unmatched. CDR3 sequence: CASSAGTSGRGTDTQYF. The CDR3 DNA reads as TGTGCCAGCAGTGCCGGGACTAGCGGGAGGGGTACAGATACGCAGTATTTT.

This clone was detected a few times. The chain combines TRBV27 with TRBJ2-2; 7 bases are shared with TRBD2. V shed 6 bases and J 3 bases; nucleotides not matched to a gene: 16. Germline V CDR1 and CDR2: MNHEY, SMNVEV (reference sequence). This CDR3 is built from 18 residues. The CDR3 sequence: CASSEITMGREHTGELFF. In nucleotides, the CDR3 is TGTGCCAGCAGCGAAATAACGATGGGGAGGGAACACACCGGGGAGCTGTTTTTT.

The V and J genes are TRBV12-5 and TRBJ2-3; TRBD2 aligns across 8 bases. The CDR3 totals 16 residues. J gave up 11 bases and V 0 bases, and 13 bases lay outside the gene matches. In germline, CDR1 is LGHNT, CDR2 FRNRAP. CDR3 DNA: TGTGCTAGTGGTTTGGTACTGAGCGGGAGAGTGGGGGAGCAGTATTTT. Protein product: CASGLVLSGRVGEQYF.

This chain connects TRBV28 to TRBJ1-1; D gene unclear. CDR1 and CDR2 from the germline V gene are MDHEN and SYDVKM. V dropped 3 bases and J dropped 1 base, with 9 bases sitting between them. The CDR3 has 14 amino acids. Here the CDR3 DNA reads TGTGCCAGCAGTTTCCCAGCGCCGAACACTGAAGCTTTCTTT. Translated, it gives CASSFPAPNTEAFF.

The chain joins TRBV30 to TRBJ1-3; 8 positions match TRBD1. This CDR3 comprises 14 residues. Trimming cost V 5 bases and J 2 bases; bases outside gene matches: 5. Germline-derived CDR1 and CDR2 are GTSNPN and SVGIG (reference sequence). For the CDR3, the DNA is TGTGCCTGGGGACAGGGAGGGACTGGAAACACCATATATTTT. Protein: CAWGQGGTGNTIYF.

This clone occurred a few times. The V gene is TRBV10-3, the J gene TRBJ1-1; TRBD1 matches 7 bases. V shed 7 bases, J shed 3 bases, and the junction held 8 bases outside the gene matches. The CDR3 loop spans 14 amino acids. Germline CDR1 reads ENHRY; CDR2 reads SYGVKD. CDR3 region: CAITPTGIDTEAFF. CDR3 coding DNA: TGTGCCATCACCCCGACAGGGATTGACACTGAAGCTTTCTTT.

The chain couples TRBV5-1 to TRBJ1-2; D is possibly TRBD1 (5 bases). Germline CDR1 reads SGHRS; CDR2 reads YFSETQ. CDR3 size: 17 residues. The V end lost 0 bases, the J end lost 1 base, and 16 bases lay between the germline ends. The chain's CDR3 is CASSLGIGSGNNYGYTF. The CDR3, as DNA: TGCGCCAGCAGCTTGGGGATAGGATCAGGGAATAACTATGGCTACACCTTC. Supplemented by reference TRBV5-1 and TRBJ1-2, the full variable domain reads KAGVTQTPRYLIKTRGQQVTLSCSPISGHRSVSWYQQTPGQGLQFLFEYFSETQRNKGNFPGRFSGRQFSNSRSEMNVSTLELGDSALYLCASSLGIGSGNNYGYTFGSGTRLTVV.

The chain recombines TRBV9 with TRBJ2-3; perhaps TRBD2 as D (5 bases). CDR1 and CDR2 (germline): SGDLS, YYNGEE. The V end was cut by 4 bases, the J end by 5 bases, with 20 bases between. The CDR3 spans 16 residues. In nucleotides, the CDR3 is TGTGCCAGCAGCCCTGAGCTAGCAAGGTATGGAGATACGCAGTATTTT. Translated: CASSPELARYGDTQYF.

The chain carries TRBV27 and TRBJ2-1; tentatively, D is TRBD2 (6 bases). This CDR3 comprises 14 residues. The V end lost 3 bases, the J end lost 2 bases, and 8 bases lay between the germline ends. Germline CDR1 is MNHEY and CDR2 is SMNVEV (reference sequence). The CDR3 spells CASSFGGTYNEQFF. CDR3 coding DNA: TGTGCCAGCAGTTTTGGAGGGACCTACAATGAGCAGTTCTTC.

The chain carries TRBV12-5 and TRBJ2-1, with a weak D call TRBD2 (5 bases). Per the germline V gene, CDR1 is LGHNT and CDR2 is FRNRAP. The CDR3 consists of 15 residues. The V end was cut by 5 bases, the J end by 0 bases, with 11 bases between. The CDR3 sequence: CASGEGRSSYNEQFF. CDR3 sequence (DNA): TGTGCTAGTGGTGAGGGCCGTAGCTCCTACAATGAGCAGTTCTTC.

V is TRBV6-2 or TRBV6-3 and J is TRBJ2-7; D gene uncertain. Trimming stripped 5 bases from V and 1 base from J, with 15 bases between. CDR3 length: 15 residues. Per germline, CDR1 MNHEY and CDR2 SVGEGT. CDR3 DNA sequence: TGTGCCAGCAGTCTAAGAAAAAGCGCGTCCTACGAGCAGTACTTC. Translation: CASSLRKSASYEQYF.

This chain connects TRBV27 to TRBJ2-2; D perhaps matches TRBD2 (6 bases). The CDR3 length is 13 residues. Trimming cost V 7 bases and J 5 bases, with 11 bases left between them. The germline V gene has CDR1 MNHEY and CDR2 SMNVEV (reference sequence). CDR3 residues: CASTHAGTGELFF. The DNA for the CDR3 is TGTGCCAGCACCCATGCGGGGACCGGGGAGCTGTTTTTT.

The chain is built from TRBV30 and TRBJ2-7; 11 positions match TRBD2. Germline CDR1 GTSNPN, CDR2 SVGIG (reference sequence). The CDR3 spans 12 residues. V lost 7 bases to trimming and J lost 3 bases; unmatched junction nucleotides: 2. The CDR3 sequence: CAYSGRGYEQYF. The CDR3 DNA is TGTGCCTATAGCGGGAGGGGCTACGAGCAGTACTTC.

The chain couples TRBV6-5 to TRBJ2-5; D is perhaps TRBD1 (5 bases). Looked up from germline, CDR1 is MNHEY and CDR2 is SVGAGI. V gave up 4 bases and J gave up 5 bases, with 14 bases separating them. This CDR3 is built from 14 residues. The CDR3 loop reads CASSFGRAFETQYF. In nucleotides, the CDR3 is TGTGCCAGCAGTTTTGGCAGGGCCTTTGAGACCCAGTACTTC.

This clone was observed once. The V gene is TRBV11-2, the J gene TRBJ2-1; maybe TRBD1 (6 bases). Trimming cost V 4 bases and J 0 bases, with 10 bases left between them. The length of the CDR3 is 15 residues. Per the germline V gene, CDR1 is SGHAT and CDR2 is FQNNGV. The CDR3 sequence is CASSSTGDSYNEQFF. As DNA, the CDR3 is TGTGCCAGCAGCTCGACAGGAGACTCCTACAATGAGCAGTTCTTC. Using reference TRBV11-2 and TRBJ2-1 for the parts outside the CDR3, the full variable domain is EAGVAQSPRYKIIEKRQSVAFWCNPISGHATLYWYQQILGQGPKLLIQFQNNGVVDDSQLPKDRFSAERLKGVDSTLKIQPAKLEDSAVYLCASSSTGDSYNEQFFGPGTRLTVL.

This clone was found a few times. J is TRBJ2-1 and V is TRBV10-3; 13 bases are a match to TRBD2. V gave up 3 bases and J gave up 8 bases; unmatched junction bases: 7. The CDR3 is 16 residues long. Germline V gene lookup returns CDR1 ENHRY and CDR2 SYGVKD. The CDR3 DNA sequence: TGTGCCATCAGTGACGGACTAGCGGGAGTAAGCGATGAGCAGTTCTTC. Its translation: CAISDGLAGVSDEQFF.

This sequence joins TRBV9 and TRBJ1-4; TRBD1 matches 9 bases. CDR1 is SGDLS, CDR2 YYNGEE, per germline. Unmatched junction bases numbered 5, after V lost 3 bases and J lost 5 bases. The CDR3 runs 15 residues. Here the CDR3 DNA reads TGTGCCAGCAGCGCCACAGGGGGCTTCAATGAAAAACTGTTTTTT. It is translated as CASSATGGFNEKLFF.

The chain uses TRBV28 and TRBJ1-6; 7 bases agree with TRBD1. This CDR3 region has 14 residues. Germline V gene lookup returns CDR1 MDHEN and CDR2 SYDVKM. J was trimmed by 9 bases and V by 2 bases; bases with no gene match: 4. The DNA for the CDR3 is TGTGCCAGCAGTTTAAGGGGACAGACTTCACCCCTCCACTTT. Its protein is CASSLRGQTSPLHF.

V is TRBV6-6 and J is TRBJ1-2; TRBD1 aligns across 7 bases. V was clipped by 2 bases and J by 1 base; unmatched bases: 4. Germline CDR1 MNHNY, CDR2 SVGAGI (reference sequence). The CDR3 covers 15 residues. The CDR3: CASSYPGDSNYGYTF. The CDR3 DNA reads as TGTGCCAGCAGTTACCCGGGGGACAGTAACTATGGCTACACCTTC.

The chain carries TRBV7-3 and TRBJ2-1; 8 positions match TRBD2. The CDR3 consists of 15 residues. After removal of 5 bases from V and 1 base from J, the junction contained 4 bases not matched to a gene. Germline V gene sequence: CDR1 SGHTA, CDR2 FQGTGA. The CDR3 DNA sequence: TGTGCCAGCAGCCAGACTAGCGCTTCCTACAATGAGCAGTTCTTC. This translates into CASSQTSASYNEQFF.

This sequence joins TRBV5-1 and TRBJ1-5; D is perhaps TRBD1 (5 bases). Per the germline V gene, CDR1 is SGHRS and CDR2 is YFSETQ. The CDR3 is 17 residues long. Trimming pared 6 bases from V and 0 bases from J, leaving 19 bases between. In DNA, the CDR3 is TGCGCCAGCACCCCCAGTAAGACAGTCTATAGCAATCAGCCCCAGCATTTT. It is translated as CASTPSKTVYSNQPQHF.